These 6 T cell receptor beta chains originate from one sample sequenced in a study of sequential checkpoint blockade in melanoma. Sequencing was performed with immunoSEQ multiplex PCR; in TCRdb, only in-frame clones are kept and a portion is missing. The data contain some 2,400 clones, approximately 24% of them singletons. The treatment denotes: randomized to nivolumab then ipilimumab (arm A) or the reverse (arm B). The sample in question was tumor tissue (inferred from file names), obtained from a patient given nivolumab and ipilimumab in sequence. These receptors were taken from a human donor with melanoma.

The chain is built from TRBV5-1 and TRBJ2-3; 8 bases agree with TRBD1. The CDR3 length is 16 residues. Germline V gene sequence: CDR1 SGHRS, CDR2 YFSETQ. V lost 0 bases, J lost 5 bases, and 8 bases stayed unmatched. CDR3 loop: CASSLATGGPLDTQYF. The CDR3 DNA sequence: TGCGCCAGCAGCTTGGCTACAGGGGGGCCCTTAGATACGCAGTATTTT. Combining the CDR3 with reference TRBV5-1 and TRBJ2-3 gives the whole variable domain KAGVTQTPRYLIKTRGQQVTLSCSPISGHRSVSWYQQTPGQGLQFLFEYFSETQRNKGNFPGRFSGRQFSNSRSEMNVSTLELGDSALYLCASSLATGGPLDTQYFGPGTRLTVL.

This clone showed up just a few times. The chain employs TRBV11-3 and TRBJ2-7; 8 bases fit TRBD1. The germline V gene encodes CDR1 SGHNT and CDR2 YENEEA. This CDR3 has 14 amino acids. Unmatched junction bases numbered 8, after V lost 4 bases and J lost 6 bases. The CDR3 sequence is CASSSRTGSGEQYF. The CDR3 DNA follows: TGTGCCAGCAGCTCCCGGACAGGGAGCGGCGAGCAGTACTTC.

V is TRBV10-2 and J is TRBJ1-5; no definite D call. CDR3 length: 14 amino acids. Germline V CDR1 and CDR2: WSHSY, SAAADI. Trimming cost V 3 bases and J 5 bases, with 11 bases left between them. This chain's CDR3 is CASSELGTYQPQHF. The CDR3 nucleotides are TGCGCCAGCAGTGAACTGGGAACTTATCAGCCCCAGCATTTT.

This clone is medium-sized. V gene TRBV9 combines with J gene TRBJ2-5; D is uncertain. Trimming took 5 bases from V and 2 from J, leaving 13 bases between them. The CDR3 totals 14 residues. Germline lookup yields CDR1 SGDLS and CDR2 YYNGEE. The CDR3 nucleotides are TGTGCCAGCAGTGACCTGGGCCTACAAGAGACCCAGTACTTC. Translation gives CASSDLGLQETQYF. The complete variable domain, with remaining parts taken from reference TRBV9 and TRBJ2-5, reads DSGVTQTPKHLITATGQRVTLRCSPRSGDLSVYWYQQSLDQGLQFLIQYYNGEERAKGNILERFSAQQFPDLHSELNLSSLELGDSALYFCASSDLGLQETQYFGPGTRLLVL.

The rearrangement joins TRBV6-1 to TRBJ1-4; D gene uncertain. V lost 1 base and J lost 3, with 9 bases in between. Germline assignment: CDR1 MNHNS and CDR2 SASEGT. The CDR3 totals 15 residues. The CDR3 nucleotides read TGTGCCAGCAGTGAAGGGTCAGCTTCTAATGAAAAACTGTTTTTT. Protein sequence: CASSEGSASNEKLFF.

This CDR3 reads CASTPWSGTGAPTNEKLFF. The CDR3 DNA sequence: TGTGCCAGCACCCCCTGGTCCGGGACAGGAGCTCCAACTAATGAAAAACTGTTTTTT. The gene calls are TRBV28 and TRBJ1-4; 8 bases map to TRBD1. Germline-derived CDR1 and CDR2 are MDHEN and SYDVKM. The CDR3 totals 19 residues. V lost 7 bases and J lost 0; bases outside the gene matches: 16.